A selection of T cell receptor beta chains follows, all from one sample in a study of CD8+ T cells in alopecia areata. The protocol was immunoSEQ multiplex PCR, while the TCRdb copy is restricted to in-frame clones and leaves out a portion. This sample has under 150,000 clones; about 50% occur once, and the top ten carry about 11%. Sequencing used NKG2D-low CD8+ T cells sorted from blood. Every receptor here comes from a human donor with alopecia areata. The CDR3 runs from the conserved cysteine through the conserved F or W. D genes are given only for firm matches. Part of the rows lack a size; the others show once, few, many or a class for expanded clones.

J: TRBJ2-5; D: TRBD2; size: -; V: TRBV2; DNA: TGTGCCAGCAGTGATGCGGGGGCCCAGTACTTC; CDR3: CASSDAGAQYF
J: TRBJ1-1; D: -; size: -; V: TRBV6-6; DNA: TGTGCCAGCGACTTGGGGAACACTGAAGCTTTCTTT; CDR3: CASDLGNTEAFF
J: TRBJ2-2; D: -; size: -; V: TRBV29-1; DNA: TGCAGCGTTAGCGCTGGGAACACCGGGGAGCTGTTTTTT; CDR3: CSVSAGNTGELFF
J: TRBJ2-7; D: -; size: few; V: TRBV28; DNA: TGTGCCAGCAGTTTTTTCTCGGCGCAGAATGAGAGGGCCTACGAGCAGTACTTC; CDR3: CASSFFSAQNERAYEQYF
J: TRBJ2-1; D: -; size: -; V: TRBV28; DNA: TGTGCCAGCAGGACAGGACACAATGAGCAGTTCTTC; CDR3: CASRTGHNEQFF
J: TRBJ2-7; D: -; size: -; V: TRBV29-1; DNA: TGCAGCGTTGGACAAGGAGACTACGAGCAGCACTTC; CDR3: CSVGQGDYEQHF
J: TRBJ2-1; D: TRBD2; size: -; V: TRBV30; DNA: TGTGCCGGGAGCGGGACCTACAATGAGCAGTTCTTC; CDR3: CAGSGTYNEQFF
J: TRBJ2-1; D: -; size: few; V: TRBV7-2; DNA: TGTGCCAGCAGCCTACTGGAAAACAATGAGCAGTTCTTC; CDR3: CASSLLENNEQFF
J: TRBJ2-5; D: TRBD1; size: -; V: TRBV29-1; DNA: TGCAGCGTTTTACCAAATCCGGGACAGAGGTCTCAAGAGACCCAGTACTTC; CDR3: CSVLPNPGQRSQETQYF
J: TRBJ2-5; D: -; size: -; V: TRBV23-1; DNA: TGCGCCAGCCCCCAGCCGGGGTTTAGGGAGACCCAGTACTTC; CDR3: CASPQPGFRETQYF
J: TRBJ1-1; D: -; size: -; V: TRBV30; DNA: TGTGCCTGGAGTGTACTGTCAGGATCGATGAACACTGAAGCTTTCTTT; CDR3: CAWSVLSGSMNTEAFF
J: TRBJ1-5; D: -; size: -; V: TRBV7-9; DNA: TGTGCCAGCAGCCCTGACACGGACCAATGGCCCCAGCATTTT; CDR3: CASSPDTDQWPQHF
J: TRBJ2-2; D: -; size: few; V: TRBV28; DNA: TGTGCCAGCAGTTTGAACACCGGGGAGCTGTTTTTT; CDR3: CASSLNTGELFF
J: TRBJ1-2; D: -; size: -; V: TRBV30; DNA: TGTGCCTGGAGTGCGGACAGTACTAACTATGGCTACACCTTC; CDR3: CAWSADSTNYGYTF
J: TRBJ2-7; D: TRBD1; size: -; V: TRBV5-6; DNA: TGTGCCAGCAGCTTGGACGGGACAGGGCCTAAAGACGAGCAGTACTTC; CDR3: CASSLDGTGPKDEQYF
J: TRBJ2-1; D: -; size: few; V: TRBV19; DNA: TGTGCCAGTAGTACAGCCTACAATGAGCAGTTCTTC; CDR3: CASSTAYNEQFF
J: TRBJ2-7; D: -; size: -; V: TRBV4-1; DNA: TGCGCCAGCAGCCAAGATGAAGGGCCGTCCAGGGGCTACGAGCAGTACTTC; CDR3: CASSQDEGPSRGYEQYF
J: TRBJ1-2; D: TRBD1; size: few; V: TRBV30; DNA: TGTGCCTGGACAGGGACAGACTATGGCTACACCTTC; CDR3: CAWTGTDYGYTF
J: TRBJ1-2; D: -; size: few; V: TRBV29-1; DNA: TGCAGCGTTGAAGATGGGGACGGATATGGCTACACCTTC; CDR3: CSVEDGDGYGYTF
J: TRBJ2-1; D: -; size: -; V: TRBV4-1; DNA: TGCGCCAGCAGCCAAGAAGTCTCCTACAATGAGCAGTTCTTC; CDR3: CASSQEVSYNEQFF
J: TRBJ2-5; D: -; size: -; V: TRBV27; DNA: TGTGCCAGCAGTTTATCTGGGGGAGGGACCCAGTACTTC; CDR3: CASSLSGGGTQYF
J: TRBJ2-1; D: -; size: -; V: TRBV4-3; DNA: TGCGCCAGCAGCCAAGAAATATCTGGGGGCTACAATGAGCAGTTCTTC; CDR3: CASSQEISGGYNEQFF
J: TRBJ1-5; D: TRBD1; size: -; V: TRBV30; DNA: TGTGCCTGGAGCGTCGGGACAGGCAATCAGCCCCAGCATTTT; CDR3: CAWSVGTGNQPQHF
J: TRBJ1-1; D: TRBD1; size: -; V: TRBV5-1; DNA: TGCGCCAGCAGCCCCTCCGGGACAGAGGTTCTGAAAACTGAAGCTTTCTTT; CDR3: CASSPSGTEVLKTEAFF
J: TRBJ1-2; D: TRBD1; size: -; V: TRBV7-9; DNA: TGTGCCAGCAGCTTAGACAGGGGGATCGGTGGCTACACCTTC; CDR3: CASSLDRGIGGYTF
J: TRBJ2-3; D: -; size: -; V: TRBV30; DNA: TGTGCCTGGAGTCAGGGACTTACTAGCACAGATACGCAGTATTTT; CDR3: CAWSQGLTSTDTQYF
J: TRBJ1-2; D: -; size: -; V: TRBV29-1; DNA: TGCAGCGTTGGCCCAGGGGAGGGCGGCTACACCTTC; CDR3: CSVGPGEGGYTF
J: TRBJ2-7; D: -; size: -; V: TRBV7-9; DNA: TGTGCCAGCAGCTCCTCAATTTACGAGCAGTACTTC; CDR3: CASSSSIYEQYF
J: TRBJ2-1; D: -; size: -; V: TRBV28; DNA: TGTGCCAGCAGTCCTGCCGCACGTGAGTACAATGAGCAGTTCTTC; CDR3: CASSPAAREYNEQFF
J: TRBJ2-3; D: -; size: -; V: TRBV9; DNA: TGTGCCAGCAGCGGGGATACGCAGTATTTT; CDR3: CASSGDTQYF
J: TRBJ2-2; D: TRBD2; size: few; V: TRBV29-1; DNA: TGCAGCGTTGAAGATAGGCGACTAGCGGGAGCGAACACCGGGGAGCTGTTTTTT; CDR3: CSVEDRRLAGANTGELFF
J: TRBJ2-1; D: TRBD2; size: -; V: TRBV30; DNA: TGTGCCCTCCTGGGAGGGACTAGCGGGGGGGCCTCCTACAATGAGCAGTTCTTC; CDR3: CALLGGTSGGASYNEQFF
J: TRBJ2-7; D: -; size: few; V: TRBV23-1; DNA: TGCGCCAGGTCGGACAGTGAAGCCTACGAGCAGTACTTC; CDR3: CARSDSEAYEQYF
J: TRBJ2-1; D: TRBD2; size: -; V: TRBV28; DNA: TGTGCCAGCAGGTTAGCGGGAGAAGGGGTCAATGAGCAGTTCTTC; CDR3: CASRLAGEGVNEQFF
J: TRBJ2-5; D: -; size: few; V: TRBV5-1; DNA: TGCGCCAGCAGCTTGGACGGGACGGCACAAGAGACCCAGTACTTC; CDR3: CASSLDGTAQETQYF
J: TRBJ2-7; D: -; size: -; V: TRBV29-1; DNA: TGCAGCGTTGAAAAGCCCGGACATGTCGAGCAGTACTTC; CDR3: CSVEKPGHVEQYF
J: TRBJ1-1; D: -; size: few; V: TRBV29-1; DNA: TGCCACAGTACTGAAGCTTTCTTT; CDR3: CHSTEAFF
J: TRBJ1-2; D: -; size: many; V: TRBV2; DNA: TGTGCCAGCCGGGACTTCCAGGGCTACACCTTC; CDR3: CASRDFQGYTF
J: TRBJ2-3; D: -; size: -; V: TRBV28; DNA: TGTGCCAGCGGACCGCGACTCCTAGATACGCAGTATTTT; CDR3: CASGPRLLDTQYF
J: TRBJ2-4; D: -; size: few; V: TRBV27; DNA: TGTGCCAGCAGTTTTGGGACCAAAAACATTCAGTACTTC; CDR3: CASSFGTKNIQYF
J: TRBJ2-3; D: -; size: -; V: TRBV11-2; DNA: TGTGCCAGCAGTCCTCGTGGGGATACGCAGTATTTT; CDR3: CASSPRGDTQYF
J: TRBJ2-3; D: -; size: -; V: TRBV27; DNA: TGTGCCAGCAGTCCCCTCAGCGCAGGCGGGGCGATGTTT; CDR3: CASSPLSAGGAMF
J: TRBJ2-7; D: -; size: -; V: TRBV30; DNA: TGTGCCTGGAGTGTAGGAGGGCCCACCTACGAGCAGTACTTC; CDR3: CAWSVGGPTYEQYF
J: TRBJ2-1; D: -; size: few; V: TRBV29-1; DNA: TGCAGCGTTACCCCGGGTTCCATGGAGATCAATGAGCAGTTCTTC; CDR3: CSVTPGSMEINEQFF
J: TRBJ2-3; D: -; size: -; V: TRBV29-1; DNA: TGCAGCGTTGAAAAGAAATCGGGAATACGAGATACGCAGTATTTT; CDR3: CSVEKKSGIRDTQYF